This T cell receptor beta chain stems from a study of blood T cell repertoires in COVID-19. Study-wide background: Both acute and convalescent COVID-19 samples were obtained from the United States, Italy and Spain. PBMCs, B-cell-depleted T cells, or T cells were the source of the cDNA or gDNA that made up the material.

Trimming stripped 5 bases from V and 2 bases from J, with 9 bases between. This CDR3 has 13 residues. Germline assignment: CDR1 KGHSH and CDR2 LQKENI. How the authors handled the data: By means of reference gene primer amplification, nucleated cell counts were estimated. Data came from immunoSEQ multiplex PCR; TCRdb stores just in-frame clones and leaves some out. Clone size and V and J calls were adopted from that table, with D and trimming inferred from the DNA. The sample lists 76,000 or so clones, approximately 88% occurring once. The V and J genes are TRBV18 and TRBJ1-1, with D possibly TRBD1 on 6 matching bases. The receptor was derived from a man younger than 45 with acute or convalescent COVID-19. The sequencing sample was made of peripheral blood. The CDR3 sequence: CASSKDRNTEAFF. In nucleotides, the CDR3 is TGTGCCAGCTCAAAGGACAGAAACACTGAAGCTTTCTTT.